This T cell receptor (beta chain) was recorded in a study of shared clonotypes between healthy human individuals. Study conclusions and caveats: There were few donors, and this limited the genetic and exposure-history diversity represented.

The run depth of the assay was deep. Clones were sequenced by immunoSEQ multiplex PCR, and TCRdb holds only the in-frame ones, with some missing. The sample comprises hundreds of thousands of clones, 92% of which are singletons, and approximately 25% rests with the top ten. The naive CD8 subset, CD45RO-negative cells positively selected for CCR7, excluded terminally differentiated effector memory CD45RA+ cells. Regarding this clone: The antigen remains undetermined.

The CDR3 is 10 amino acids. Germline-derived CDR1 and CDR2 are SQVTM and ANQGSEA. Trimming left V 6 bases short and J 2 bases short, with 3 bases between. Sequencing was performed on naive CD8+ T cells sorted from blood. V gene TRBV29-1 combines with J gene TRBJ2-3; D remains ambiguous. The TCR sequence derives from a man younger than 45 in good health. The CDR3: CSVVTDTQYF. For the CDR3, the DNA is TGCAGCGTAGTCACAGATACGCAGTATTTT.